One and the same sample provided the 29 T cell receptor beta chains below, sequenced in a study of cytomegalovirus exposure and HLA in healthy donors listed by TCRdb under 2017. Receptors were amplified or captured by the immunoSEQ multiplex PCR assay. For the multiplex PCR, a mixture combining 60 forward primers for TCR Vbeta segments and 13 reverse primers for TCR Jbeta segments was used. TCRdb retrieved this table from immuneACCESS and kept in-frame rearrangements only. Not all clones are present; in checked studies, unresolved V genes account for under half, and no reason is known for the remainder. The sample has about 120,000 clones on record, roughly three fifths of them singletons. The ten largest clonotypes hold approximately 1.5% of the sample. Input material: PBMCs. These receptors were collected from a man aged 18 to 30 in good health and CMV-seronegative.

The chain recombines TRBV19 with TRBJ1-5; unclear D gene. This CDR3 has 15 amino acids. Germline CDR1 and CDR2: LNHDA and SQIVND (reference sequence). V was clipped by 7 bases and J by 4 bases, with 17 bases between them. CDR3 region: CASKNRGFGNQPQHF. CDR3 DNA sequence: TGTGCCAGTAAAAACCGGGGTTTCGGGAATCAGCCCCAGCATTTT.

The chain links TRBV4-1 to TRBJ2-2; possibly TRBD2 for D (6 bases). CDR1 and CDR2 (germline): MGHRA, YSYEKL. V was cut by 0 bases and J by 5 bases, with 7 bases left in between. CDR3 length: 14 residues. The CDR3 sequence is CASSQDGLTGELFF. CDR3 DNA sequence: TGCGCCAGCAGCCAAGACGGACTAACCGGGGAGCTGTTTTTT.

This rearrangement joins TRBV6-1 to TRBJ1-1; maybe TRBD1 (5 bases). V was cut by 8 bases and J by 2 bases, with 12 bases left in between. This CDR3 has 13 amino acids. Germline V gene data show CDR1 as MNHNS and CDR2 as SASEGT. This CDR3 reads CASPRTPNTEAFF. CDR3 DNA sequence: TGTGCCAGCCCAAGGACACCCAACACTGAAGCTTTCTTT.

The V and J genes are TRBV11-2 and TRBJ1-2; 7 bases match TRBD1. V was clipped by 4 bases and J by 5 bases; unmatched bases: 4. The CDR3 totals 13 residues. Germline-derived CDR1 and CDR2 are SGHAT and FQNNGV. The CDR3 bases are TGTGCCAGCAGCTCCTACAGGGGTTATGGCTACACCTTC. Its protein product is CASSSYRGYGYTF.

The table lists this clone with a few counts. V usage is TRBV9 and J usage is TRBJ2-5, with D possibly TRBD1 on 6 matching bases. The CDR3 spans 11 residues. V gave up 4 bases and J gave up 5 bases, with 6 bases separating them. Per germline, CDR1 SGDLS and CDR2 YYNGEE. The CDR3 protein is CASSTGETQYF. Here the CDR3 DNA reads TGTGCCAGCAGCACAGGGGAGACCCAGTACTTC.

The V call is TRBV7-2, the J call TRBJ2-1; 7 nucleotides agree with TRBD1. Looked up from germline, CDR1 is SGHTA and CDR2 is FQGNSA. The trim removed 1 base at V and 0 bases at J, leaving 0 bases unmatched. The CDR3 is 15 amino acids. The CDR3 nucleotides read TGTGCCAGCAGCTTAGGGGACAGCTCCTACAATGAGCAGTTCTTC. Translated: CASSLGDSSYNEQFF.

J is TRBJ2-1 and V is TRBV4-2; TRBD2 is a possible D gene (5 bases). Trimming pared 1 base from V and 2 bases from J, leaving 9 bases between. From germline, CDR1 is LGHNA and CDR2 YNFKEQ. The CDR3 loop spans 15 amino acids. The CDR3 sequence is CASSQVPSPYNEQFF. Written as DNA, the CDR3 is TGTGCCAGCAGCCAAGTCCCTAGCCCCTACAATGAGCAGTTCTTC.

The gene calls are TRBV25-1 and TRBJ2-5, with 8 bases that match TRBD1. This CDR3 comprises 16 residues. Germline V gene sequence: CDR1 MGHDK, CDR2 SYGVNS. J lost 5 bases, V lost 4 bases, and 12 bases had no gene match. The CDR3: CASSGLRDRLWETQYF. CDR3 bases: TGTGCCAGCAGTGGCTTAAGGGACAGGCTTTGGGAGACCCAGTACTTC.

The chain carries TRBV19 and TRBJ1-1; D unresolved. The ends were cut back, 10 bases at V and 4 bases at J, with 16 bases in the middle. This CDR3 region has 13 residues. Germline V CDR1 and CDR2: LNHDA, SQIVND (reference sequence). The CDR3 nucleotides are TGTGCCACCCTCCGTCTGGGGAGCACTGAAGCTTTCTTT. Translation: CATLRLGSTEAFF.

This clone was detected once. The chain is built from TRBV29-1 and TRBJ1-3; unclear D gene. With 1 base removed from V and 0 bases from J, the gap between germline ends came to 7 bases. The CDR3 loop spans 14 amino acids. Germline V gene sequence: CDR1 SQVTM, CDR2 ANQGSEA. The CDR3 here is CSVEVGISGNTIYF. The CDR3 bases are TGCAGCGTTGAAGTCGGGATCTCTGGAAACACCATATATTTT.

This sequence joins TRBV6-6 and TRBJ1-1, with TRBD1 identical over 7 bases. Trimming cost V 0 bases and J 8 bases; bases outside gene matches: 3. Germline V gene sequence: CDR1 MNHNY, CDR2 SVGAGI (reference sequence). The CDR3 is made up of 13 amino acids. The CDR3: CASSYSGQREAFF. Here the CDR3 DNA reads TGTGCCAGCAGTTACTCGGGACAGAGAGAAGCTTTCTTT.

The J gene is TRBJ2-1, the V gene TRBV28; the D is unclear. V lost 7 bases to trimming and J lost 3 bases, with 16 bases between them. Germline CDR1 reads MDHEN; CDR2 reads SYDVKM. This CDR3 contains 15 residues. The CDR3 DNA follows: TGTGCCAGCAAGTATGTTTCTAGGCGCTACAATGAGCAGTTCTTC. Translation: CASKYVSRRYNEQFF.

The V call is TRBV4-2, the J call TRBJ1-1; D gene ambiguous. V was clipped by 0 bases and J by 4 bases, with 9 bases between them. The CDR3 has 14 amino acids. Germline lookup yields CDR1 LGHNA and CDR2 YNFKEQ. This chain's CDR3 is CASSQDRYSTEAFF. CDR3 coding DNA: TGTGCCAGCAGCCAAGATCGCTACAGCACTGAAGCTTTCTTT.

The chain links TRBV10-3 to TRBJ2-7; maybe TRBD2 (5 bases). The germline CDR1 and CDR2 sequences are ENHRY and SYGVKD. The CDR3 is 12 residues long. V shed 0 bases and J shed 5 bases, with 5 bases lying between them. The CDR3 loop is CAISESSDEQYF. CDR3 DNA sequence: TGTGCCATCAGTGAGTCTAGCGACGAGCAGTACTTC.

The rearrangement joins TRBV30 to TRBJ2-7, with TRBD2 as a possible D gene (5 bases). V lost 0 bases and J lost 3, with 12 bases in between. This CDR3 comprises 14 residues. Germline V gene data show CDR1 as GTSNPN and CDR2 as SVGIG (reference sequence). CDR3 nucleotides: TGTGCCTGGAGTGTAGCCAGTGGACTCTACGAGCAGTACTTC. Translated, it gives CAWSVASGLYEQYF.

The chain links TRBV7-6 to TRBJ2-7, with D perhaps matching TRBD1 (6 bases). The CDR3 runs 15 residues. Germline loops: CDR1 SGHVS, CDR2 FNYEAQ. V dropped 4 bases and J dropped 2 bases, with 15 bases sitting between them. The DNA for the CDR3 is TGTGCCAGCAGCTCTGGAGGACAGCACACCTACGAGCAGTACTTC. Amino acid sequence: CASSSGGQHTYEQYF.

The chain combines TRBV15 with TRBJ1-4; 10 nucleotides agree with TRBD1. The CDR3 covers 15 residues. Germline-derived CDR1 and CDR2 are LNHNV and YYDKDF (reference sequence). After removal of 3 bases from V and 3 bases from J, the junction contained 1 base not matched to a gene. The DNA of the CDR3 is TGTGCCACCAGCAGGACAGGGGGCCCTAATGAAAAACTGTTTTTT. This translates into CATSRTGGPNEKLFF.

This chain links TRBV27 with TRBJ2-1; possible D gene TRBD1, 5 bases. V was cut by 2 bases and J by 1 base, with 6 bases left in between. There are 14 residues in the CDR3. Germline CDR1 MNHEY, CDR2 SMNVEV (reference sequence). CDR3 nucleotide sequence: TGTGCCAGCAGTTTAGCAGGGTCCTACAATGAGCAGTTCTTC. Translating it yields CASSLAGSYNEQFF.

This clone was seen just once. The chain's CDR3 is CASSPARVGTDTQYF. CDR3 nucleotide sequence: TGTGCCAGCTCACCCGCCAGGGTAGGCACAGATACGCAGTATTTT. The rearrangement links TRBV18 to TRBJ2-3, with D possibly TRBD1 on 5 matching bases. CDR3 length equals 15 residues. Trimming removed 3 bases at V and 1 base at J, with 11 bases between. Germline loops: CDR1 KGHSH, CDR2 LQKENI.

This chain connects TRBV7-2 to TRBJ2-7, with D hard to call. CDR3 length: 12 residues. Germline assignment: CDR1 SGHTA and CDR2 FQGNSA. Between the trimmed V and J ends, which lost 1 base and 6 bases, there was a span of 7 bases. CDR3 protein: CASSLDYGEQYF. CDR3 sequence (DNA): TGTGCCAGCAGCTTAGATTACGGCGAGCAGTACTTC.

The chain employs TRBV29-1 and TRBJ2-3; tentative D call: TRBD2 (5 bases). Germline CDR1 is SQVTM and CDR2 is ANQGSEA. This CDR3 comprises 13 residues. The germline V and J ends were trimmed by 2 bases and 9 bases, with 15 bases remaining between them. The chain's CDR3 is CSVEPYGVGTQYF. The CDR3 nucleotides read TGCAGCGTTGAACCGTACGGGGTAGGGACGCAGTATTTT.

The chain joins TRBV6-6 to TRBJ2-7; maybe TRBD2 (6 bases). The CDR3 runs to 14 residues. Trimming took off 5 bases at V and 5 bases at J, with 16 bases between the two ends. From germline, CDR1 is MNHNY and CDR2 SVGAGI (reference sequence). CDR3: CASSKPGLRDEQYF. CDR3 DNA sequence: TGTGCCAGCAGTAAGCCGGGACTGCGGGACGAGCAGTACTTC.

This clone came up a few times. The chain employs TRBV15 and TRBJ2-2, with D perhaps TRBD2 (6 bases). V lost 10 bases, J lost 5 bases, and 17 bases lay in between. Germline CDR1 reads LNHNV; CDR2 reads YYDKDF (reference sequence). This CDR3 is built from 14 residues. The CDR3 nucleotides are TGTGCCATCCCGGACTCCCGGGGGACCGGGGAGCTGTTTTTT. Its protein product is CAIPDSRGTGELFF.

J is TRBJ1-6 and V is TRBV9; D is ambiguous. The germline CDR1 and CDR2 sequences are SGDLS and YYNGEE. V was trimmed by 3 bases and J by 7 bases, leaving 11 bases between them. The CDR3 is 14 residues long. The CDR3 sequence is CASSDPMRNSPLHF. The CDR3 bases are TGTGCCAGCAGCGACCCGATGCGGAATTCACCCCTCCACTTT.

V usage is TRBV15 and J usage is TRBJ2-5, with TRBD1 matching over 11 bases. Germline CDR1 and CDR2: LNHNV and YYDKDF (reference sequence). V shed 0 bases, J shed 5 bases, and the junction held 11 bases outside the gene matches. This CDR3 has 18 amino acids. In DNA form, the CDR3 reads TGTGCCACCAGCAGAGATCCCCTCGGACAGGGGGCGGGGGAGACCCAGTACTTC. It yields the protein CATSRDPLGQGAGETQYF. The whole variable domain, remainder taken from reference TRBV15 and TRBJ2-5, is DAMVIQNPRYQVTQFGKPVTLSCSQTLNHNVMYWYQQKSSQAPKLLFHYYDKDFNNEADTPDNFQSRRPNTSFCFLDIRSPGLGDTAMYLCATSRDPLGQGAGETQYFGPGTRLLVL.

The chain links TRBV18 to TRBJ2-5; 7 nucleotides align to TRBD1. This CDR3 contains 15 residues. The V gene's germline CDR1 is KGHSH and CDR2 LQKENI. The J segment lost 1 base and the V segment lost 4 bases, leaving 6 bases of the junction unmatched. CDR3 coding DNA: TGTGCCAGCTCACTGGGACAGTACAGCCAAGAGACCCAGTACTTC. It specifies CASSLGQYSQETQYF.

This clone was seen a handful of times. The CDR3, as DNA: TGTGCCAGCTTCCCTTACGGCTCTGGAAACACCATATATTTT. Its protein is CASFPYGSGNTIYF. The chain joins TRBV6-6 to TRBJ1-3; D unresolved. The length of the CDR3 is 14 residues. Germline assignment: CDR1 MNHNY and CDR2 SVGAGI (reference sequence). V was trimmed by 8 bases and J by 0 bases, leaving 11 bases between them.

This clone turned up a few times. J is TRBJ1-4 and V is TRBV28; D unclear. V shed 7 bases and J shed 10 bases, with 4 bases lying between them. Germline CDR1 reads MDHEN; CDR2 reads SYDVKM. The CDR3 loop spans 9 amino acids. In DNA, the CDR3 is TGTGCCAGCATCGGAAAACTGTTTTTT. Residues: CASIGKLFF. The full variable domain, in which reference TRBV28 and TRBJ1-4 provide the parts outside the CDR3, is DVKVTQSSRYLVKRTGEKVFLECVQDMDHENMFWYRQDPGLGLRLIYFSYDVKMKEKGDIPEGYSVSREKKERFSLILESASTNQTSMYLCASIGKLFFGSGTQLSVL.

This clone appeared a single time. V usage is TRBV11-3 and J usage is TRBJ1-5; D remains unclear. The CDR3 consists of 18 residues. Germline V gene sequence: CDR1 SGHNT, CDR2 YENEEA. V lost 5 bases and J lost 2, with 22 bases in between. Here the CDR3 reads CASSEFTPFGVGNQPQHF. The CDR3, as DNA: TGTGCCAGCAGCGAATTCACCCCGTTCGGGGTCGGCAATCAGCCCCAGCATTTT.